The source of this TCR beta chain is a study of T-cell reconstitution after alpha-beta-depleted transplantation in children. The TCRbeta library incorporated unique molecular identifiers. MiXCR, applied by TCRdb to the PCR reads, yields one record per CDR3 protein. The sample carries more than 450,000 distinct CDR3 sequences, about 17% recorded once. The germline gives CDR1 LNHNV, CDR2 YYDKDF (reference sequence). The CDR3 loop spans 15 amino acids. Trimming left V 4 bases short and J 4 bases short, with 16 bases between. The chain couples TRBV15 to TRBJ1-2, with D tentatively TRBD1 (5 bases). The sequence derives from a human donor who donated a stem cell graft to a child with acute lymphoblastic leukemia. Sequenced material: PBMCs from the stem cell graft donor, taken from the stem cell graft. The CDR3 region has the DNA TGTGCCACCAGCACCCAGACAGCTTCTGGCTATGGCTACACCTTC. Encoded protein: CATSTQTASGYGYTF. The complete variable domain, with remaining parts taken from reference TRBV15 and TRBJ1-2, reads DAMVIQNPRYQVTQFGKPVTLSCSQTLNHNVMYWYQQKSSQAPKLLFHYYDKDFNNEADTPDNFQSRRPNTSFCFLDIRSPGLGDTAMYLCATSTQTASGYGYTFGSGTRLTVV.